This entry lists 5 T cell receptor beta chains sequenced from one sample in a study of long-term antiretroviral therapy in people with HIV. An immunoSEQ assay, version v3.0, was performed at survey level. Sequencing was performed with immunoSEQ multiplex PCR; in TCRdb, only in-frame clones are kept and a portion is missing. Of just over 35,000 clones in the sample, 70% to 90% were seen once. Sequencing was performed on unsorted PBMCs, taken 2.2 years after starting antiretroviral therapy. The receptors here all came from a man aged 18-30 years with HIV.

V and J are TRBV4-3 and TRBJ1-3; D not certain. This CDR3 comprises 16 residues. V lost 4 bases, J lost 2 bases, and 15 bases lay in between. Per germline, CDR1 LGHNA and CDR2 YSLEER. The chain's CDR3 is CASSLDNRVTGNTIYF. The DNA of the CDR3 is TGCGCCAGCAGCCTAGACAACCGGGTTACTGGAAACACCATATATTTT.

The chain employs TRBV7-9 and TRBJ2-7; TRBD2 aligns across 7 bases. The J segment lost 0 bases and the V segment lost 6 bases, leaving 5 bases of the junction unmatched. This CDR3 has 14 residues. Looked up from germline, CDR1 is SEHNR and CDR2 is FQNEAQ (reference sequence). CDR3 in DNA: TGTGCCAGCAGTCCAGGCGGGAGCTCCTACGAGCAGTACTTC. Protein: CASSPGGSSYEQYF.

The sample holds a few counts of this clone. The V and J genes are TRBV6-5 and TRBJ1-2; D perhaps matches TRBD1 (6 bases). This CDR3 is built from 14 residues. Germline assignment: CDR1 MNHEY and CDR2 SVGAGI. V was trimmed by 2 bases and J by 4 bases, leaving 11 bases between them. CDR3 loop: CASSYRGGFYGYTF. Here the CDR3 DNA reads TGTGCCAGCAGTTACAGGGGGGGGTTCTATGGCTACACCTTC.

The rearrangement joins TRBV29-1 to TRBJ2-3; no reliable D call. Germline CDR1 reads SQVTM; CDR2 reads ANQGSEA. The CDR3 consists of 13 residues. V was pared by 4 bases and J by 3 bases, with 11 bases between. For the CDR3, the DNA is TGCAGCGTTGGGGCCGACGGGACAGATACGCAGTATTTT. Its protein product is CSVGADGTDTQYF.

In nucleotides, the CDR3 is TGTGCCAGCAGTTGGGTTGCGACCGGCTTCCCGGGTGGCGAGCAGTACTTC. Translating gives CASSWVATGFPGGEQYF. This chain uses TRBV28 with TRBJ2-7; D ambiguous. The CDR3 is 17 residues long. The germline V gene encodes CDR1 MDHEN and CDR2 SYDVKM. V lost 4 bases and J lost 6, with 25 bases in between.